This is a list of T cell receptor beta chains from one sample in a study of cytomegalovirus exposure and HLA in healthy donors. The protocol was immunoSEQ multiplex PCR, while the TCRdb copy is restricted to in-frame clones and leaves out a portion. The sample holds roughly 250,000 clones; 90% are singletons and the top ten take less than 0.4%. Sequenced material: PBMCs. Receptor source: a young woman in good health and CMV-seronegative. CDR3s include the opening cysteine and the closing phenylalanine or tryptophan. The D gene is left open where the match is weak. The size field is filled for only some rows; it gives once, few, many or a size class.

CDR3: CASSYSLAGGYEQYF
J: TRBJ2-7
D: TRBD2
V: TRBV6-6
size: few

CDR3: CASSKALARETQYF
J: TRBJ2-5
D: NA
V: TRBV2
size: NA

CDR3: CASSLAPGGAKGYTF
J: TRBJ1-2
D: TRBD1
V: TRBV5-6
size: NA

CDR3: CASSQDSEGSDEKLFF
J: TRBJ1-4
D: NA
V: TRBV4-3
size: NA

CDR3: CASSQVGQGVTGYTF
J: TRBJ1-2
D: TRBD1
V: TRBV4-3
size: NA

CDR3: CASSQVPRDSRTGELFF
J: TRBJ2-2
D: NA
V: TRBV4-1
size: once

CDR3: CASSYSSQGGSPLHF
J: TRBJ1-6
D: TRBD1
V: TRBV6-5
size: few

CDR3: CASSEAVYGYTF
J: TRBJ1-2
D: NA
V: TRBV2
size: NA

CDR3: CASSFVAVLSGNTIYF
J: TRBJ1-3
D: NA
V: TRBV7-9
size: NA

CDR3: CASSLAVSSGNTIYF
J: TRBJ1-3
D: NA
V: TRBV5-6
size: NA

CDR3: CASRPGTEVYNEQFF
J: TRBJ2-1
D: TRBD1
V: TRBV13
size: NA

CDR3: CASRTTGVGYTF
J: TRBJ1-2
D: TRBD1
V: TRBV28
size: once

CDR3: CASSLWGPYDNEQFF
J: TRBJ2-1
D: NA
V: TRBV27
size: NA

CDR3: CASSTSGGATDTQYF
J: TRBJ2-3
D: TRBD2
V: TRBV6-1
size: few

CDR3: CASKSVRGTYEQYF
J: TRBJ2-7
D: NA
V: TRBV2
size: NA

CDR3: CASSARFLRDRGRGYTF
J: TRBJ1-2
D: TRBD1
V: TRBV28
size: NA

CDR3: CASSLEGYSTDTQYF
J: TRBJ2-3
D: NA
V: TRBV5-1
size: NA

CDR3: CASSGAIPSGNTEAFF
J: TRBJ1-1
D: NA
V: TRBV18
size: NA

CDR3: CASSFSRGNQPQHF
J: TRBJ1-5
D: NA
V: TRBV27
size: NA

CDR3: CASSPRDRRNQPQHF
J: TRBJ1-5
D: TRBD1
V: TRBV4-1
size: NA

CDR3: CASSAVGRGHTEAFF
J: TRBJ1-1
D: TRBD1
V: TRBV6-1
size: NA

CDR3: CASSYPVTVGTDTQYF
J: TRBJ2-3
D: NA
V: TRBV6-6
size: NA